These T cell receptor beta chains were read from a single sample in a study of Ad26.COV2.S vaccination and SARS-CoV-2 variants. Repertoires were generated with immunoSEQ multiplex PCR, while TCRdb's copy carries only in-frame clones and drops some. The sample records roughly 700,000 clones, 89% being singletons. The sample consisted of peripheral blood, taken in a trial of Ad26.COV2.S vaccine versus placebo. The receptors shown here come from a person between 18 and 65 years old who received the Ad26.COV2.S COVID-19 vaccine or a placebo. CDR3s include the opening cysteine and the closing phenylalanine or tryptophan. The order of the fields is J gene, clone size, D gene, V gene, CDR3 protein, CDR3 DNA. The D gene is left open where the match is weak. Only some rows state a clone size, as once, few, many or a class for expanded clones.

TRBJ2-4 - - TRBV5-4 CASSLARGKGKNIQYF TGTGCCAGCAGCTTGGCTAGAGGGAAAGGCAAAAACATTCAGTACTTC
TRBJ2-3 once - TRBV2 CASSQRGTLGNTQYF TGTGCCAGCAGTCAAAGGGGGACATTGGGTAATACGCAGTATTTT
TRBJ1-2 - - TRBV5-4 CASSGDQYGYTF TGTGCCAGCAGCGGGGACCAGTATGGCTACACCTTC
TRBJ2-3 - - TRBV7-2 CASSFGSGWDTQYF TGTGCCAGCAGCTTTGGCAGTGGCTGGGATACGCAGTATTTT
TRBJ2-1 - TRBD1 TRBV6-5 CASRPGQGADNEQFF TGTGCCAGCAGGCCCGGGCAGGGGGCGGACAATGAGCAGTTCTTC
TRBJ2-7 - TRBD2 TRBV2 CASSWTSGRNEQYF TGTGCCAGCAGTTGGACTAGCGGGAGGAACGAGCAGTACTTC
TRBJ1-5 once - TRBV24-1 CATSDLAGQPQHF TGTGCCACCAGTGATTTGGCAGGCCAGCCCCAGCATTTT
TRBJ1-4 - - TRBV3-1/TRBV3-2 CASSRDRDSTNEKLFF TGTGCCAGCAGCAGAGACAGAGACTCAACTAATGAAAAACTGTTTTTT
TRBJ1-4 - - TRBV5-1 CASSLFGQPGEEKLFF TGCGCCAGCAGCTTGTTCGGGCAGCCGGGGGAGGAAAAACTGTTTTTT
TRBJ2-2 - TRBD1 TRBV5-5 CASSLGTGNTGELFF TGTGCCAGCAGCTTGGGGACAGGGAACACCGGGGAGCTGTTTTTT
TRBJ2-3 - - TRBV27 CASSFETGTSTDTQYF TGTGCCAGCAGTTTTGAAACAGGGACTAGCACAGATACGCAGTATTTT
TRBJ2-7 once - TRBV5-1 CASSLTGVYEQYF TGCGCCAGCAGCCTTACGGGAGTCTACGAGCAGTACTTC
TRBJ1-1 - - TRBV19 CASNEGWGPEAFF TGTGCCAGTAATGAGGGTTGGGGACCTGAAGCTTTCTTT
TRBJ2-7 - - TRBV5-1 CASSLWQGPYEQYF TGCGCCAGCAGCTTGTGGCAGGGGCCCTACGAGCAGTACTTC
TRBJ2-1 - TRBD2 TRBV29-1 CSVKNPASGTLFDNEQFF TGCAGCGTTAAAAACCCTGCTAGCGGGACCCTCTTCGACAATGAGCAGTTCTTC